Listed below are T cell receptor beta chains from one sample, sequenced in a study of T cell repertoires in cytomegalovirus infection. These receptors' antigens are unknown. One entry per CDR3 protein results from TCRdb running MiXCR on the reads. The repertoire consists of roughly 120,000 distinct CDR3 sequences, with 30% to 40% occurring once and the leading ten covering roughly 58%. Source: CD8+ T cells from cultured PBMCs, taken from culture after CMV antigen stimulation. These receptors originate from a human donor in good health (CMV status not recorded). Some clones in this sample may be carry-over from other donors' samples. Both conserved end residues are part of each CDR3. Each record gives: CDR3 protein, CDR3 DNA, clone size, J gene, V gene, D gene. A D gene is named only where the DNA matches it firmly. Some rows have no size entry. The others give once, few or many, or a class for an expanded clone.

CASTVLDASNQPQHF,TGTGCCAGTACCGTATTGGACGCTAGCAATCAGCCCCAGCATTTT,once,TRBJ1-5,TRBV19,-
CASSVGVSSYEQYF,TGTGCCAGCAGCGTAGGGGTTTCATCCTACGAGCAGTACTTC,-,TRBJ2-7,TRBV9,-
CASSSLTSGGSYEQYF,TGTGCCAGCAGTTCCTTGACTAGCGGGGGCTCCTACGAGCAGTACTTC,many,TRBJ2-7,TRBV6-1,TRBD2
CASSLSTGWTGELFF,TGTGCCAGCAGCTTATCGACAGGGTGGACCGGGGAGCTGTTTTTT,-,TRBJ2-2,TRBV7-8,TRBD1
CASSPGEGHYNEQFF,TGTGCCAGCAGCCCGGGGGAGGGTCATTACAATGAGCAGTTCTTC,-,TRBJ2-1,TRBV6-2/TRBV6-3,TRBD2
CASSPGTAPSENTEAFF,TGCGCCAGCAGCCCCGGGACCGCACCTTCAGAGAACACTGAAGCTTTCTTT,few,TRBJ1-1,TRBV4-1,-
CASSPPSGEADTQYF,TGTGCCAGCTCACCACCGTCTGGGGAGGCAGATACGCAGTATTTT,many,TRBJ2-3,TRBV18,-
CASSQDIRQGTEAFF,TGCGCCAGCAGCCAAGATATTCGGCAGGGGACTGAAGCTTTCTTT,-,TRBJ1-1,TRBV4-1,-
CASSLALGLADTQYF,TGTGCCAGCAGCTTAGCGCTAGGACTCGCAGATACGCAGTATTTT,few,TRBJ2-3,TRBV7-6,-
CASSLRGANSYNEQFF,TGTGCCAGCAGCCTAAGAGGGGCAAACTCCTACAATGAGCAGTTCTTC,many,TRBJ2-1,TRBV7-6,-
CASRLRVAQGEPQHF,TGTGCCAGTCGCCTCAGGGTTGCACAAGGTGAGCCCCAGCATTTT,-,TRBJ1-5,TRBV19,-
CATSSSGEPYEQYF,TGTGCCACCAGTTCGTCGGGGGAACCCTACGAGCAGTACTTC,many,TRBJ2-7,TRBV24-1,-
CASSQVSYRDTGELFF,TGCGCCAGCAGCCAAGTTTCCTATAGGGACACCGGGGAGCTGTTTTTT,few,TRBJ2-2,TRBV4-3,-
CATSRDLGLRGITDTQYF,TGTGCCACCAGCAGAGATCTGGGGTTGAGGGGGATTACAGATACGCAGTATTTT,few,TRBJ2-3,TRBV15,-
CSARDSEGAFVEQFF,TGCAGTGCTAGAGATAGTGAAGGGGCATTTGTTGAGCAGTTCTTC,few,TRBJ2-1,TRBV20-1,-
CASSQDLWGANTGELFF,TGTGCCAGCAGCCAAGATCTTTGGGGAGCGAACACCGGGGAGCTGTTTTTT,once,TRBJ2-2,TRBV14,-
CASSATGSGANVLTF,TGTGCCAGCAGCGCTACAGGCTCTGGGGCCAACGTCCTGACTTTC,-,TRBJ2-6,TRBV7-6,-
CASSLVPGYEQYF,TGTGCCAGCAGCTTGGTTCCGGGGTACGAGCAGTACTTC,-,TRBJ2-7,TRBV5-4,-
CASSPGTLNYEQYF,TGTGCCAGCAGCCCTGGGACGCTGAACTACGAGCAGTACTTC,many,TRBJ2-7,TRBV7-2,-
CASSEGGAYNEQFF,TGTGCCAGCAGCGAAGGGGGGGCTTACAATGAGCAGTTCTTC,-,TRBJ2-1,TRBV27,-
CASSFQTETQYF,TGTGCCAGCAGCTTTCAGACGGAGACCCAGTACTTC,many,TRBJ2-5,TRBV7-9,-
CASSWVGTGNYGYTF,TGTGCCAGCAGCTGGGTCGGGACAGGGAACTATGGCTACACCTTC,few,TRBJ1-2,TRBV7-9,TRBD1
CASSIIPQGVETQYF,TGTGCCAGTAGTATCATCCCGCAGGGGGTAGAGACCCAGTACTTC,-,TRBJ2-5,TRBV19,TRBD1
CASSQDGPEETQYF,TGCGCCAGCAGCCAAGACGGGCCAGAAGAGACCCAGTACTTC,few,TRBJ2-5,TRBV4-3,-
CASSAGTGESNQPQHF,TGTGCCAGCAGCGCCGGGACAGGGGAAAGCAATCAGCCCCAGCATTTT,-,TRBJ1-5,TRBV11-2,TRBD1
CARGRLQNTEAFF,TGTGCCCGCGGGCGGCTGCAGAACACTGAAGCTTTCTTT,many,TRBJ1-1,TRBV5-8,-
CASSLEFYSGGAADTQYF,TGTGCCAGCAGCTTAGAATTTTACAGCGGGGGGGCAGCCGATACGCAGTATTTT,once,TRBJ2-3,TRBV7-9,TRBD2
CASSGWSLWGNEQFF,TGTGCCAGCAGCGGCTGGTCCCTTTGGGGCAATGAGCAGTTCTTC,few,TRBJ2-1,TRBV7-9,-
CASGGTVYNSPLHF,TGTGCCAGCGGCGGGACAGTGTATAATTCACCCCTCCACTTT,many,TRBJ1-6,TRBV6-1,TRBD1
CASSHLGQGRGYEQYF,TGTGCCAGCAGCCATCTCGGACAGGGAAGGGGCTACGAGCAGTACTTC,few,TRBJ2-7,TRBV5-6,TRBD1
CASSWGLAGAGETQYF,TGTGCCAGCAGTTGGGGACTAGCGGGGGCCGGAGAGACCCAGTACTTC,-,TRBJ2-5,TRBV28,TRBD2
CASSAAGLGNQPQHF,TGTGCCAGCAGCGCTGCAGGGTTAGGCAATCAGCCCCAGCATTTT,-,TRBJ1-5,TRBV12-3/TRBV12-4,-
CASSQEFPGAYEQYF,TGCGCCAGCAGCCAAGAATTCCCTGGGGCCTACGAGCAGTACTTC,few,TRBJ2-7,TRBV4-1,-
CSVENRDTYEQYF,TGCAGCGTTGAAAACAGGGACACCTACGAGCAGTACTTC,-,TRBJ2-7,TRBV29-1,-
CASRPTGGVYEQYF,TGTGCCAGCAGACCGACAGGGGGTGTCTACGAGCAGTACTTC,few,TRBJ2-7,TRBV6-5,TRBD1
CASSLHTGGNEQFF,TGTGCCAGCAGCTTACACACAGGAGGCAATGAGCAGTTCTTC,-,TRBJ2-1,TRBV7-9,-
CASSRTGQGDSYSPLHF,TGTGCCAGCAGCCGAACAGGGCAGGGGGATAGTTATTCACCCCTCCACTTT,many,TRBJ1-6,TRBV7-9,TRBD1
CASQTGTGDEKLFF,TGTGCCAGCCAAACCGGGACAGGGGATGAAAAACTGTTTTTT,-,TRBJ1-4,TRBV10-3,TRBD1
CASISLRGTDTQYF,TGTGCCAGCATTTCCCTCAGGGGCACAGATACGCAGTATTTT,-,TRBJ2-3,TRBV6-1,-
CASSIGTGTESSYEQYF,TGTGCCAGTAGTATCGGTACTGGGACGGAGAGCTCCTACGAGCAGTACTTC,-,TRBJ2-7,TRBV19,-
CASSLYRDANEQFF,TGTGCCAGCAGCTTATACCGGGACGCTAATGAGCAGTTCTTC,many,TRBJ2-1,TRBV7-6,-
CASSFPSTGGPTDTQYF,TGTGCCAGCAGCTTCCCGAGCACGGGGGGGCCCACAGATACGCAGTATTTT,few,TRBJ2-3,TRBV5-4,TRBD2
CASSLRTGPHEQYF,TGCGCCAGCAGCCTGAGGACAGGGCCGCACGAGCAGTACTTC,-,TRBJ2-7,TRBV4-1,TRBD1